This entry lists 3 T cell receptor beta chains sequenced from one sample in a study of CD8+CD57+ T cells in acquired aplastic anemia (dated by TCRdb to about 2018). The listed sequencing device is Illumina HiSeq 2000. Genomic DNA served as template for TCR beta VDJ combination and CDR3 sequence profiling. TCRdb reworked the public reads: Q25 trimming with fastp, MiXCR clone assembly, productive beta chains retained. Identical CDR3 protein sequences are pooled into one entry, listed with their most common genes and DNA. For this sample there are approximately 270,000 distinct CDR3 sequences; around 60% appear just once. The top ten constitute less than 9.5% of the sample. The sequencing sample was made of sorted CD4+, CD8+, or CD8+CD57+ T cells (not recorded which) from PBMCs. These receptors were taken from a human donor with severe aplastic anemia or a healthy control (not recorded which).

There are many counts of this clonotype. V and J are TRBV6-5 and TRBJ1-1; 9 bases match TRBD1. The CDR3 extends over 13 amino acids. With V trimmed by 7 bases and J by 11 bases, 11 bases remained unmatched. Germline-derived CDR1 and CDR2 are MNHEY and SVGAGI. The CDR3 sequence: CASTNPGTGYAFF. CDR3 DNA: TGTGCCAGCACTAACCCCGGGACAGGGTACGCTTTCTTT.

The V gene is TRBV29-1, the J gene TRBJ2-5; D gene uncertain. The V end was cut by 7 bases, the J end by 1 base, with 10 bases between. The CDR3 covers 12 residues. From germline, CDR1 is SQVTM and CDR2 ANQGSEA. CDR3 DNA: TGCAGCGCCAAACCGTCCCAAGAGACCCAGTACTTC. Its protein product is CSAKPSQETQYF.

In regard to this clonotype: At one boundary the junction diverges from the germline segment, which might be a read error. V usage is TRBV20-1 and J usage is TRBJ1-2; the match to TRBD1 covers 7 bases. Looked up from germline, CDR1 is DFQATT and CDR2 is SNEGSKA (reference sequence). This CDR3 contains 13 residues. Written as DNA, the CDR3 is TGCAGTACTAGAGGGGACAGCAACTATGGCTACACCTTC. It encodes CSTRGDSNYGYTF.